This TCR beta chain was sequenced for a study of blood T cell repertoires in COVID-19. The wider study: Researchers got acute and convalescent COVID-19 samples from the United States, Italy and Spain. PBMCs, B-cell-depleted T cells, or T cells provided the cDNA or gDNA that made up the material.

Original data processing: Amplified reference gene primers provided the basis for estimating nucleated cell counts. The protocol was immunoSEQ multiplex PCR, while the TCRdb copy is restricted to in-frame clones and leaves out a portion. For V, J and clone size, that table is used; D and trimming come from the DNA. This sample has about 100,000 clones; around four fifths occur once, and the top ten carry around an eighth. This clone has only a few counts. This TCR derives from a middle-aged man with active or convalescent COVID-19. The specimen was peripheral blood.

DNA for the CDR3: TGTGCCAGCAGCTCGAGAACTTTAGCGGGGGCCTACAATGAGCAGTTCTTC. Its translation is CASSSRTLAGAYNEQFF. This chain uses TRBV13 with TRBJ2-1; 9 nucleotides line up with TRBD2. The CDR3 runs 17 residues. Germline CDR1 reads PRHDT; CDR2 reads FYEKMQ (reference sequence). J was trimmed by 2 bases and V by 4 bases; bases with no gene match: 9.